This T cell receptor (beta chain) was documented in a study of T cells in Graves' hyperthyroidism and ophthalmopathy. Points from the study as a whole: Blood shared most expanded thyroid clonotypes above 0.001.

This clonotype appeared many times. Its matching antigen is unknown. The CDR3 regions of TCR beta were amplified from RNA transcripts. HTBI primers were the set used in a first-round RT-PCR of the TCR CDR3. TCRdb passed the multiplex PCR reads through MiXCR, listing each CDR3 protein once. The sample records more than 150,000 distinct CDR3 sequences, about 17% being singletons. Absence of ophthalmopathy progression within 18 months defined stable Graves' hyperthyroidism. Patients aged 18 to 65 had newly diagnosed hyperthyroidism that had lasted under 2 months. The PBMCs had their origin in about 9.7 ml of fresh peripheral blood. Trimming cost V 2 bases and J 1 base; bases outside gene matches: 4. The CDR3 spans 16 residues. The V gene's germline CDR1 is MDHEN and CDR2 SYDVKM.

The origin of this receptor is a woman between 45 and 60 years old with Graves' hyperthyroidism. The V call is TRBV28, the J call TRBJ2-4; 8 nucleotides match TRBD1. Specimen: blood. CDR3 loop: CASSLTRQGAKNIQYF. The CDR3 bases are TGTGCCAGCAGTTTAACCCGACAGGGGGCCAAAAACATTCAGTACTTC.